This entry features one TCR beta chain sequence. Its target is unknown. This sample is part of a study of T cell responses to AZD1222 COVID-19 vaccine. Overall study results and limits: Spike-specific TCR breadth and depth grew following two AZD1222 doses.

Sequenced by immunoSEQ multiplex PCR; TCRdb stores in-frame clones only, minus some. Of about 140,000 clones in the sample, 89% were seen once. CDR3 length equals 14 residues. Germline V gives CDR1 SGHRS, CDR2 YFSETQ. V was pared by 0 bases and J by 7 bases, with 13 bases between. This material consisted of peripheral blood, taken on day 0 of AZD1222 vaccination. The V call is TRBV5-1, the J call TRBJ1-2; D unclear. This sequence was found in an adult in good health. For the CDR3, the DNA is TGCGCCAGCAGCTTGGATAGGACTGTATCTGGCTACACCTTC. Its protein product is CASSLDRTVSGYTF.